The entry below gives a single TCR beta chain sequence along with its context. These data belong to a study of blood T cells in healthy people across ages. The wider study: About one barcoded TCR beta cDNA was captured per two T cells.

For the second PCR, which ran for roughly 6 to 12 cycles, a sample-barcoded 5' primer and a J-beta primer mix were used. MiXCR, applied by TCRdb to the 5' RACE reads, yields one record per CDR3 protein. The data show about 750,000 distinct CDR3 sequences, with roughly 50% seen just once and approximately 40% held by the top ten. The CDR3 extends over 13 amino acids. Germline assignment: CDR1 SGHVS and CDR2 FQNEAQ. Trimming at V came to 4 bases and at J to 7 bases, leaving 3 bases not matched to a gene. The V call is TRBV7-8, the J call TRBJ2-1, with TRBD1 identical over 8 bases. Sequencing input: blood. This clonotype was sampled from a man at least 80 years old in good health. The CDR3 reads CASSSRTGNEQFF. In DNA form, the CDR3 reads TGTGCCAGCAGCTCACGGACAGGGAATGAGCAGTTCTTC.